These 15 T cell receptor beta chains share one sample of origin, sequenced in a study of T cell clonality in common variable immunodeficiency (dated by TCRdb to about 2015). The protocol used for the library was the immunoSEQ multiplex PCR assay. TCRdb provides this immuneACCESS table in a form limited to in-frame rearrangements. Some clones are lacking; in checked studies, under half of them reflect an unresolved V gene, and why the rest are absent is not known. The sample comprises tens of thousands of clones, and every one was counted more than once. The top ten hold around 1.7% of the sample. The specimen was peripheral blood mononuclear cells. These receptors were taken from a person aged 18-70 years in good health.

This clone has just a few counts. The sequence runs out 3 residues before the end of the CDR3; the remainder is reconstructed from the germline J gene. J is TRBJ1-3 and V is TRBV2, with D possibly matching TRBD1 (5 bases). The CDR3 is 13 residues long. The V and J ends lost 8 bases and 4 bases respectively, with 12 bases between them. Germline CDR1 is SNHLY and CDR2 is FYNNEI. CDR3 DNA, as far as it was read: TGTGCCAGCGGAGGGGTGGTCGGAAACACC. Its translation is CASGGVVGNT. The whole CDR3 protein is CASGGVVGNTIYF.

CDR3 bases read: TGTGCCTGGAGTGTTACAGACGATCAGCCC. Protein product: CAWSVTDDQP. The CDR3 in full is CAWSVTDDQPQHF. V and J are TRBV30 and TRBJ1-5; D is uncertain. The sequence runs out 3 residues before the end of the CDR3; the remainder is reconstructed from the germline J gene. The CDR3 runs to 13 residues. The V gene's germline CDR1 is GTSNPN and CDR2 SVGIG (reference sequence). V was trimmed by 0 bases and J by 5 bases, leaving 8 bases between them.

This clone has at least ten counts. The read stops 3 residues short of the end of the CDR3; the missing end is completed from the germline J gene. The chain has TRBV19 and TRBJ2-3; D possibly corresponds to TRBD2 (7 bases). Germline CDR1 LNHDA, CDR2 SQIVND (reference sequence). This CDR3 comprises 15 residues. Trimming shortened V by 1 base and J by 2 bases, and 10 bases separated the two germline ends. CDR3 residues: CASSIGAGATDTQYF. Incomplete CDR3 DNA: TGTGCCAGTAGTATAGGGGCGGGGGCCACAGATACG. The full variable domain, its missing parts supplied by reference TRBV19 and TRBJ2-3, is DGGITQSPKYLFRKEGQNVTLSCEQNLNHDAMYWYRQDPGQGLRLIYYSQIVNDFQKGDIAEGYSVSREKKESFPLTVTSAQKNPTAFYLCASSIGAGATDTQYFGPGTRLTVL.

This clone was recorded at least ten times. The sequence runs out 3 residues before the end of the CDR3; the remainder is reconstructed from the germline J gene. The rearrangement links TRBV19 to TRBJ2-3; D not resolved. Germline CDR1 and CDR2: LNHDA and SQIVND (reference sequence). Deletions cut 1 base from V and 0 bases from J, with 11 bases between. This CDR3 spans 16 amino acids. This chain's CDR3 is CASSIVEQPSTDTQYF. CDR3 bases read: TGTGCCAGTAGTATAGTCGAACAGCCTAGCACAGATACG.

Many counts were recorded for this clone. The sequence runs out 3 residues before the end of the CDR3; the remainder is reconstructed from the germline J gene. The chain combines TRBV7-9 with TRBJ1-1; TRBD1 matches at 7 bases. CDR3 length: 13 residues. Germline CDR1 and CDR2: SEHNR and FQNEAQ (reference sequence). CDR3 in amino acids: CASSYDRVAVAFF. The sequenced part of the CDR3 DNA is TGTGCCAGCAGCTACGACAGGGTAGCGGTG.

This clone was picked up many times. The read stops 3 residues short of the end of the CDR3; the missing end is completed from the germline J gene. The chain combines TRBV7-3 with TRBJ2-2; the match to TRBD1 covers 8 bases. Unmatched junction bases numbered 9, after V lost 5 bases and J lost 7 bases. This CDR3 is 15 amino acids long. Germline V gene lookup returns CDR1 SGHTA and CDR2 FQGTGA. The sequenced part of the CDR3 DNA is TGTGCCAGCAGCCCTTACAGGGGGAATAGCGGGGAG. Encoded protein: CASSPYRGNSGE. The full CDR3 is CASSPYRGNSGELFF.

This clone was seen repeatedly, ten times or more. The read comes to an end 3 residues before the CDR3 does, leaving the germline J gene to fill in the end. The chain recombines TRBV18 with TRBJ2-2, with D maybe TRBD1 (6 bases). Trimming pared 3 bases from V and 4 bases from J, leaving 6 bases between. The CDR3 has 13 residues. Looked up from germline, CDR1 is KGHSH and CDR2 is LQKENI. Incomplete CDR3 DNA: TGTGCCAGCTCACCGGACAGCACCGGGGAG. Translated, it gives CASSPDSTGE. In full, the CDR3 reads CASSPDSTGELFF.

There are many counts of this clone. The CDR3 end falls 3 residues outside the read, so it is completed with the germline J gene. This chain uses TRBV14 with TRBJ2-3, with D perhaps matching TRBD1 (6 bases). The V and J ends lost 5 bases and 2 bases respectively, with 11 bases between them. The germline V gene has CDR1 SGHDN and CDR2 FVKESK. The CDR3 covers 14 residues. CDR3 bases read: TGTGCCAGCAGCGTTCGACAGGACACAGATACG. It codes for CASSVRQDTDT. The full CDR3 reads CASSVRQDTDTQYF.

Many counts were recorded for this clone. CDR3 region: CASSETGTNQPQHF. The covered CDR3 bases are TGTGCCAGCAGTGAAACAGGGACTAACCAGCCC. This chain connects TRBV6-1 to TRBJ1-5, with D perhaps TRBD1 (6 bases). The read comes to an end 3 residues before the CDR3 does, leaving the germline J gene to fill in the end. The CDR3 length is 14 residues. Germline lookup yields CDR1 MNHNS and CDR2 SASEGT. The V end lost 2 bases, the J end lost 7 bases, and 12 bases lay between the germline ends.

This clone appeared many times. The read ends 3 residues shy of where the CDR3 ends; the end is completed using the germline J gene. The chain is built from TRBV5-1 and TRBJ1-2, with 12 positions matching TRBD1. Germline CDR1 SGHRS, CDR2 YFSETQ. This CDR3 contains 13 residues. CDR3 bases read: TGCGCCAGCAGCCCGGGACAGGGGGCCGGC. Protein product: CASSPGQGAG. The entire CDR3 is CASSPGQGAGYTF.

Ten or more counts support this clone. Coverage ceases 3 residues before the CDR3 finishes, and the germline J gene fills in the end. The chain combines TRBV27 with TRBJ2-7, with TRBD2 identical over 8 bases. V trimming: 5 bases; J trimming: 4 bases; junction bases outside the gene matches: 10. The CDR3 totals 15 residues. Germline-derived CDR1 and CDR2 are MNHEY and SMNVEV (reference sequence). The CDR3 is CASSGRLAGPYEQYF. The sequenced part of the CDR3 DNA is TGTGCCAGCAGTGGGAGATTAGCGGGACCTTACGAG.

The table lists this clone with a few counts. With the read ending 3 residues before the CDR3 end, the germline J gene is used to fill in that end. This chain joins TRBV11-3 and TRBJ2-3; the match to TRBD2 covers 9 bases. Per the germline V gene, CDR1 is SGHNT and CDR2 is YENEEA. The CDR3 extends over 15 amino acids. Trimming removed 9 bases from V and 4 bases from J; junction bases left unmatched: 11. The CDR3 is CASGRWAGGADTQYF. The CDR3 bases that were read are TGTGCCAGTGGTCGGTGGGCGGGGGGGGCAGATACG.

This clone was seen many times. The read is 3 residues too short to cover the CDR3 end, so that end is filled in from the germline J gene. J is TRBJ1-2 and V is TRBV2; the match to TRBD1 covers 7 bases. Germline CDR1 reads SNHLY; CDR2 reads FYNNEI. The CDR3 is 14 residues long. V trimming: 6 bases; J trimming: 5 bases; junction bases outside the gene matches: 9. The CDR3 DNA, read in part, is TGTGCCAGCAGCTCCGGGACAGTGCAATATGGC. Protein product: CASSSGTVQYG. The CDR3 in its entirety is CASSSGTVQYGYTF.

This clone has just a few counts. Incomplete CDR3 DNA: TGTGCCAGCAGCTTAGGAGTACAGGGTCCACAGCCC. It is translated as CASSLGVQGPQP. The entire CDR3 protein is CASSLGVQGPQPQHF. V is TRBV7-9 and J is TRBJ1-5; maybe TRBD1 (6 bases). The read ends 3 residues shy of where the CDR3 ends; the end is completed using the germline J gene. CDR3 size: 15 residues. V lost 1 base to trimming and J lost 7 bases, with 14 bases between them. Per the germline V gene, CDR1 is SEHNR and CDR2 is FQNEAQ (reference sequence).

This clone showed up many times. Read data end 3 residues before the CDR3 end; the end is taken from the germline J gene. This sequence joins TRBV30 and TRBJ1-3; D not resolved. CDR1 GTSNPN and CDR2 SVGIG come from the germline V gene (reference sequence). This CDR3 is 14 amino acids long. Trimming cost V 3 bases and J 0 bases, with 9 bases left between them. The sequenced part of the CDR3 DNA is TGTGCCTGGAGCCTATTTACCTCTGGAAACACC. Translating gives CAWSLFTSGNT. The whole CDR3 sequence reads CAWSLFTSGNTIYF.